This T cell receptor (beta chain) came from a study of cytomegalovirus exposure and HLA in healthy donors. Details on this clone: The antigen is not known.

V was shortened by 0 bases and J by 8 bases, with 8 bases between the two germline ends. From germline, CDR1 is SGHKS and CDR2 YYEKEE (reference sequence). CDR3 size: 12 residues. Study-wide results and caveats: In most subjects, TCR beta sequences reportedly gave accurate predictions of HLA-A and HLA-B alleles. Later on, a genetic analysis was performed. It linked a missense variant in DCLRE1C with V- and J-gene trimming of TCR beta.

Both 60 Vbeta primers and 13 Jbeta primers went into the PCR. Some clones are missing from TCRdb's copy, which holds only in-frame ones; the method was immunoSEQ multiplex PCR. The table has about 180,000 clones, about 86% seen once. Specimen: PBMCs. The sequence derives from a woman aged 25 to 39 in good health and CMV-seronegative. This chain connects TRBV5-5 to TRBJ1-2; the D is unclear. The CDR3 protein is CASSLAGYGYTF. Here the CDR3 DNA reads TGTGCCAGCAGCTTGGCCGGTTACGGCTACACCTTC.